Reported below is one T cell receptor (beta chain). Its target is unknown. The data were obtained in a study of OX40 agonist ivuxolimab in advanced cancers. Whole-study findings and limits: Low normalized T-cell clonal expansion was additionally recorded for some nonresponders.

The CDR3 has 13 residues. From germline, CDR1 is SGHVS and CDR2 FQNEAQ. The junction had 7 bases not matched to a gene; V was cut back by 5 bases and J by 6 bases. Repertoires were generated with immunoSEQ multiplex PCR, while TCRdb's copy carries only in-frame clones and drops some. The sample holds under 20,000 clones, roughly 71% seen once. The source of this sequence is an adult with an advanced solid tumor such as melanoma, head and neck, liver or kidney cancer. Sample: CD4+ or CD8+ T cells sorted from blood, taken in a trial of the OX40 agonist ivuxolimab. The rearrangement uses TRBV7-8 and TRBJ2-7, with TRBD1 identical over 7 bases. For the CDR3, the DNA is TGTGCCAGCAGCCAAGGACAGGTAACCGAGCAGTACTTC. Residues: CASSQGQVTEQYF. Supplemented by reference TRBV7-8 and TRBJ2-7, the full variable domain reads GAGVSQSPRYKVAKRGQDVALRCDPISGHVSLFWYQQALGQGPEFLTYFQNEAQLDKSGLPSDRFFAERPEGSVSTLKIQRTQQEDSAVYLCASSQGQVTEQYFGPGTRLTVT.